This TCR beta chain was captured by sequencing in a study of T cell repertoires in cytomegalovirus infection (dated by TCRdb to between 2018 and 2020). Some background on the complete study: Peptide stimulations targeted recently identified HLA-C-restricted CMV epitopes, whose presentation resists viral immunomodulation, together with well-studied HLA-B-restricted epitopes. Because public TCR beta signatures pointed to carriage of CMV infection together with the matching HLA type, the HLA type of each donor mattered for the analysis.

The instrument was an Illumina HiSeq 1500. TCRdb's own reprocessing of the public reads used fastp at Q25 and MiXCR and kept productive beta chains. Identical CDR3 protein sequences are pooled into one entry, listed with their most common genes and DNA. For this sample there are a few hundred thousand distinct CDR3 sequences; about 39% appear just once. The ten largest clones capture around 46% of the sample. Per the publication, the treatment or condition label means: in vitro stimulation with specific CMV peptide epitopes to enrich CMV-specific T cells. To note about this clonotype: Its antigen is unknown. The input lacks base qualities; no much larger clone sits a single base away.

Paper-wide results and their limitations: In the ex vivo response, HLA-C-restricted CMV-specific TCR beta clonotypes were dominant, and in two of eight donors the single most frequent clonotype came from this HLA-C-restricted group. Carriers of CMV infection plus the relevant HLA type were discriminated by the cumulative frequency of public TCR beta family members in the study cohort and in an independent roughly 340-donor cohort.

The sample here was cultured PBMCs, taken from culture after CMV antigen stimulation. This TCR came from a human donor in good health (CMV status not recorded). Some clones in this sample may be carry-over from other donors' samples.

The CDR3 region has the sequence CASSQTHYEQYF. The DNA is TGTGCCAGCAGTCAGACCCACTACGAGCAGTACTTC. The chain employs TRBV6-2 or TRBV6-3 and TRBJ2-7; there is no confident call for the D gene. The CDR3 contains 12 residues, cysteine and phenylalanine counted. The CDR3 DNA has 36 bases and is translated from base 1. CDR1 and CDR2 (MNHEY, SVGEGT) derive from the germline V gene. Relative to germline, V is 5 bases shorter and J is 3 bases shorter, with 8 bases between their ends.